This entry concerns a single T cell receptor beta chain. Produced via immunoSEQ multiplex PCR; TCRdb's table is partial and in-frame only. The sample has around 300,000 clones; around 90% are singletons. The data are from a study of blood T cell repertoires in COVID-19. Study-wide context: Collection of acute and convalescent COVID-19 samples took place in the United States, Italy and Spain.

Followed longitudinally, the Seattle patients had been enrolled during active infection. This CDR3 contains 17 residues. The germline V gene has CDR1 LNHDA and CDR2 SQIVND (reference sequence). Trimming removed 7 bases from V and 0 bases from J, with 21 bases in between. This sequence originates from a woman aged 45-65 years with COVID-19, enrolled during active disease. This sequence joins TRBV19 and TRBJ1-1, with D tentatively TRBD1 (5 bases). The sample taken for sequencing was peripheral blood. The CDR3 DNA is TGTGCCAGTAACTCAGGGTACATTAAGATCATGAACACTGAAGCTTTCTTT. Translating it yields CASNSGYIKIMNTEAFF.